This TCR beta chain came from a study of T-cell memory formation after mild COVID-19. General study results and limits: Some SARS-CoV-2-responding clones were already detected in memory before infection. The study found contracting CD4+ clones mainly in CM and EM and contracting CD8+ clones in EMRA. The study found balanced CD4/CD8 in clones contracting day 15 to 85 and a CD4+ lean in later expanders.

The germline V gene has CDR1 MNHNS and CDR2 SASEGT. The CDR3 length is 14 residues. Trimming removed 7 bases from V and 0 bases from J; junction bases left unmatched: 4. This clonotype has a handful of counts. What it binds is not known. Amplification by 5'RACE using constant-segment primers produced TCR alpha and TCR beta cDNA libraries that carried sample barcodes and UMIs. MiXCR, run by TCRdb on the 5' RACE reads, gives a single entry per CDR3 protein. Counted here are some 210,000 distinct CDR3 sequences, approximately 30% occurring once; the ten biggest clones make up over 9.5%. Sequencing used PBMCs or a T cell subset sorted from them (not recorded which). This receptor was obtained from an adult woman who had mild COVID-19 (a few samples of this study predate the infection). Cell type and time point are not known. V and J are TRBV6-1 and TRBJ2-3, with 7 bases identical to TRBD2. In DNA form, the CDR3 reads TGTGCCAGCACCCTTAGCGGGAGCACAGATACGCAGTATTTT. This codes for CASTLSGSTDTQYF.